This T cell receptor beta chain was sequenced during a study of blood T cell repertoires in COVID-19. For the study at large: Specimens from acute and convalescent COVID-19 originated in the United States, Italy and Spain. From T cells, B-cell-depleted T cells, or PBMCs came the material, which was cDNA or gDNA.

Original processing methods: Using reference gene primer amplification, nucleated cell counts were estimated. Assay used: immunoSEQ multiplex PCR; TCRdb lists only in-frame clones, some missing. V and J calls and clone size are copied from that table; D and trimming were computed from the DNA. Among about 73,000 clones, about four fifths were seen once, and the ten largest hold about 3.9%. The source material was peripheral blood. This clonotype was obtained from an older woman with acute or convalescent COVID-19.

The CDR3 loop is CAWSTTSTVGGYTF. CDR3 nucleotides: TGTGCCTGGAGTACAACGTCGACAGTGGGCGGCTACACCTTC. The J gene is TRBJ1-2, the V gene TRBV30, with D perhaps TRBD1 (5 bases). The CDR3 loop spans 14 amino acids. V was clipped by 2 bases and J by 8 bases, with 18 bases between them. Per germline, CDR1 GTSNPN and CDR2 SVGIG (reference sequence).